This T cell receptor (beta chain) was sequenced for a study of identical twins. The CDR3 runs 16 residues. Germline-derived CDR1 and CDR2 are MDHEN and SYDVKM. Losses at the gene ends were 1 base for V and 1 base for J; bases not matched to a gene: 4. Each CDR3 protein is one row after TCRdb ran MiXCR on the 5' RACE reads. The repertoire includes around 500,000 distinct CDR3 sequences, 12% to 15% of them detected once, and about 0.52% sits in the top ten. This clonotype was detected a few times. The sample was also linked to a second study, of yellow fever vaccine responses in identical twins.

Source material: CD4+ T cells sorted from blood. V is TRBV28 and J is TRBJ2-4, with 7 bases fitting TRBD1. The TCR sequence derives from a woman aged 18-35 years in good health. CDR3 in amino acids: CASSLSDRAAKNIQYF. The CDR3 bases are TGTGCCAGCAGTTTATCCGACAGGGCGGCCAAAAACATTCAGTACTTC. The variable domain in full, with the rest retrieved from reference TRBV28 and TRBJ2-4, is DVKVTQSSRYLVKRTGEKVFLECVQDMDHENMFWYRQDPGLGLRLIYFSYDVKMKEKGDIPEGYSVSREKKERFSLILESASTNQTSMYLCASSLSDRAAKNIQYFGAGTRLSVL.